This T cell receptor beta chain stems from a study of shared clonotypes between healthy human individuals (dated by TCRdb to about 2020). Regarding the study in general: The cohort comprised two women and a few men aged 18 to 49 years. For each donor, three plates each were used for CD4 naive and CD4 memory, two plates were used for CD8 naive, and one plate was used for CD8 memory. Blood TCR repertoires of a handful of healthy adults were deeply sequenced to estimate repertoire size and the extent of clonotype sharing between individuals. To increase sequencing depth and limit assay-specific biases, different laboratories used diverse techniques to prepare libraries and sequence TCR repertoires. Each donor's leukapheresis produced roughly between about 0.8 and 8.9 billion PBMCs.

Broader findings and caveats from the paper: Pairwise subsampling indicated that sequencing depth was expected to affect the degree of clonotype sharing among donors. Even with the large sequencing depth, rarefaction of the sorted-subset datasets indicated that sequencing was incomplete. Compared with non-shared clonotypes, the clonotypes found in all four sorted-subset donors had higher generation probabilities. The small number of donors limited the genetic and exposure-history diversity represented. Sharing across a handful of donors was observed for around 5% of naive CD4, under 4% of naive CD8, around 2.5% of memory CD4, and approximately 0.41% of memory CD8 clonotypes. Sampling was restricted to blood, and TCR repertoires in tissue are likely to differ from TCR repertoires in blood. Naive subsets generally had larger estimated clonotype richness than memory subsets did.

On this clone: Its antigen has not been determined. The record has no base qualities; no much larger clone is one base away.

Using the deep immunoSEQ assay, TCR CDR3 regions were amplified from genomic DNA by multiplex PCR. Genomic DNA extracted from each cell subset was distributed evenly over all wells of several immunoSEQ 96-well plates, and each plate served as one replicate. For sorted subsets, approximately 200 ng of genomic DNA, equivalent to roughly 33,000 T cell genomes, went into each replicate PCR. Purified libraries were quantified with a Qubit 3.0 fluorometer, sized on a Bioanalyzer 2100, and re-quantified with the KAPA Library Quantification kit. Every immunoSEQ 96-well plate was sequenced on a dedicated single-read 150-cycle Illumina NextSeq 550 flow cell. Under the source paper's analysis protocol: Because the immunoSEQ output included only junctional sequences and no quality scores, the filtering could not be the same as the filtering used for full-length reads. Sequences were annotated with PyIR, a Python wrapper for IgBLAST v1.9, and V/J genes and CDR3 were assigned using IMGT germline references. Reads were filtered out if the reads had weak V/J assignments (E-value above 1e-6), no CDR3, stop codons, out-of-frame junctions, or ambiguous translated residues. A V3J clonotype was defined by an identical inferred V gene, J gene, and CDR3 amino acid sequence. Percentage overlap between repertoires was calculated by dividing the number of shared unique clonotypes by the size of the smaller repertoire. Richness of each repertoire was evaluated using RTK rarefaction, the Chao1 estimator, and Recon v2.1 estimates of unobserved clonotypes. For all TCRbeta clonotypes obtained by the gDNA method from four donors, generation probabilities were computed with OLGA. TCRdb took this table from immuneACCESS and kept in-frame rearrangements with V and J called. Such tables lack part of the clones; where checked against another copy, unresolved V genes explain under half of the gap, and the rest is unexplained. V and J calls and clone size are copied from that table; D and trimming were computed from the DNA. This sample has about 2.4 million clones in its table, and more than 85% of those were observed once. Roughly 0.36% of the sample rests with the top ten.

Healthy HIV-negative adults with no recently reported acute infections or vaccinations were included as donors. All donors were Caucasian adults living in Nashville, Tennessee, USA. CD4+ T cells were enriched through magnetic negative selection, after which naive cells were positively selected on CD45RA and the remaining negative fraction served as the memory subset. Blood was collected by leukapheresis, and PBMCs were isolated by Ficoll-Histopaque density gradient centrifugation and then cryopreserved in liquid nitrogen vapor phase. Analytical flow cytometry was used to check the purity and quantity of each magnetically sorted T cell population. From each sorted fraction, genomic DNA was isolated and quantified by UV absorbance on a Nanodrop 2000c. V was cut back by 0 bases and J by 2 bases, leaving a gap of 11 bases between them. From its cysteine to its phenylalanine, the CDR3 spans 15 amino acids. The only DNA kept is the CDR3, 45 bases in frame from the first base. The germline V gene gives CDR1 as SGDLS and CDR2 as YYNGEE.

Sample: naive CD4+ T cells from PBMCs. In light of the paper, this sample's cell subset or site label describes: CD45RA+ positively selected. This receptor chain uses TRBV9 and TRBJ1-2; TRBD1 is a possible D gene, resting on 5 matching bases. This TCR was sampled from a man aged 18-30 years in good health. Some clones in this sample may be carry-over from other donors' samples. The DNA sequence is TGTGCCAGCAGCGTAGCCTCGGGACCGAACTATGGCTACACCTTC. This is translated as CASSVASGPNYGYTF.